One sample yielded the 18 T cell receptor beta chains listed below, sequenced in a study of OX40 agonist ivuxolimab in advanced cancers. Sequencing used immunoSEQ multiplex PCR; TCRdb keeps in-frame clones, though not all of them. The sample includes about 98,000 clones, about 92% of them seen just once. Sequences were derived from CD4+ or CD8+ T cells sorted from blood, sampled in a trial of the OX40 agonist ivuxolimab. These receptors came from an adult with an advanced solid tumor such as melanoma, head and neck, liver or kidney cancer.

The chain joins TRBV4-3 to TRBJ1-2; D not resolved. CDR3 length: 13 residues. In germline, CDR1 is LGHNA, CDR2 YSLEER. V was shortened by 0 bases and J by 7 bases, with 9 bases between the two germline ends. In DNA form, the CDR3 reads TGCGCCAGCAGCCAAGAAGGTGTATTTGGCTACACCTTC. This codes for CASSQEGVFGYTF.

The rearrangement links TRBV2 to TRBJ1-5; perhaps TRBD1 as D (6 bases). V lost 4 bases to trimming and J lost 6 bases, with 13 bases between them. Germline CDR1 is SNHLY and CDR2 is FYNNEI. The CDR3 spans 14 residues. Here the CDR3 reads CASSVGQGGQPQHF. For the CDR3, the DNA is TGTGCCAGCAGTGTAGGGCAAGGGGGTCAGCCCCAGCATTTT.

The rearrangement uses TRBV9 and TRBJ2-5; 10 nucleotides match TRBD2. Unmatched junction bases numbered 9, after V lost 0 bases and J lost 4 bases. The CDR3 sequence is 17 residues long. Germline CDR1 SGDLS, CDR2 YYNGEE. The CDR3 DNA is TGTGCCAGCAGCGTAGGGGCTAGCGGGAGTCTTGGAGAGACCCAGTACTTC. Its translation: CASSVGASGSLGETQYF.

CDR3 region: CASSRDRDVGSNSPLHF. The CDR3 coding sequence is TGTGCCAGCAGCAGGGACAGGGACGTAGGTAGTAATTCACCCCTCCACTTT. The chain couples TRBV5-8 to TRBJ1-6; 9 positions match TRBD1. Unmatched junction bases numbered 11, after V lost 4 bases and J lost 6 bases. The CDR3 totals 17 residues. Germline CDR1 reads SGHTS; CDR2 reads YDEGEE.

The chain links TRBV5-6 to TRBJ1-1, with 8 bases identical to TRBD1. Germline trimming cut 0 bases from V and 9 bases from J; bases unmatched to any gene: 7. This CDR3 region has 14 residues. Germline V gene sequence: CDR1 SGHDT, CDR2 YYEEEE. In DNA, the CDR3 is TGTGCCAGCAGCTTGGAAGGGACAGGCACACAAGCTTTCTTT. The encoded protein is CASSLEGTGTQAFF.

This rearrangement joins TRBV19 to TRBJ2-5; TRBD2 might be the D (6 bases). V was clipped by 5 bases and J by 0 bases, with 10 bases between them. The V gene's germline CDR1 is LNHDA and CDR2 SQIVND (reference sequence). This CDR3 spans 14 amino acids. CDR3 bases: TGTGCCAGTAGTCGGGCGGGGAACCAAGAGACCCAGTACTTC. It specifies CASSRAGNQETQYF.

This chain links TRBV7-3 with TRBJ2-1, with D unclear. V was trimmed by 0 bases and J by 2 bases, leaving 14 bases between them. The CDR3 is 17 residues long. CDR1 is SGHTA and CDR2 is FQGTGA in the germline V gene. The CDR3 nucleotides read TGTGCCAGCAGCTTAACGGTCCTTGGTGGCGCCTACAATGAGCAGTTCTTC. This translates into CASSLTVLGGAYNEQFF.

The gene calls are TRBV6-1 and TRBJ1-1; 10 bases are shared with TRBD1. The V gene's germline CDR1 is MNHNS and CDR2 SASEGT. CDR3 length equals 15 residues. The trim removed 3 bases at V and 4 bases at J, leaving 5 bases unmatched. The CDR3 DNA is TGTGCCAGCAGTGACTACAGGACAGGGGGCACTGAAGCTTTCTTT. Protein sequence: CASSDYRTGGTEAFF.

V gene TRBV10-3 combines with J gene TRBJ2-1; TRBD2 matches at 8 bases. V dropped 4 bases and J dropped 0; count of bases not matched to a gene: 5. In germline, CDR1 is ENHRY, CDR2 SYGVKD. The CDR3 totals 16 residues. DNA of the CDR3: TGTGCCATCAGTGGCGGGGGGATGAGCTCCTACAATGAGCAGTTCTTC. Its protein product is CAISGGGMSSYNEQFF.

Comments on this clone: The same CDR3 can be traced to other DNA sequences in this sample. J is TRBJ1-6 and V is TRBV2; D not resolved. Germline V gene data show CDR1 as SNHLY and CDR2 as FYNNEI. This CDR3 is 14 amino acids long. V dropped 6 bases and J dropped 7 bases, with 13 bases sitting between them. CDR3 region: CASSYTGRNSPLHF. The CDR3 region has the DNA TGTGCCAGCAGCTATACCGGGCGAAATTCACCCCTCCACTTT.

The chain has TRBV5-1 and TRBJ2-1, with D possibly being TRBD2 (6 bases). CDR1 is SGHRS and CDR2 is YFSETQ in the germline V gene. The germline V and J ends were trimmed by 4 bases and 0 bases, with 8 bases remaining between them. The CDR3 covers 14 residues. For the CDR3, the DNA is TGCGCCAGCAGCCTTAGCGGCTCCTACAATGAGCAGTTCTTC. Its protein is CASSLSGSYNEQFF.

V gene TRBV30 combines with J gene TRBJ2-3, with 10 positions matching TRBD2. This CDR3 contains 14 residues. Germline-derived CDR1 and CDR2 are GTSNPN and SVGIG (reference sequence). The V gene end was trimmed by 3 bases and the J gene end by 3 bases; junction bases not matched to a gene: 3. The chain's CDR3 is CAWSPSGGTDTQYF. Written as DNA, the CDR3 is TGTGCCTGGAGCCCTAGCGGGGGAACAGATACGCAGTATTTT.

CDR3 bases: TGTGCCAGCTCGTCTGGACTAGCGGGCTCCTACAATGAGCAGTTCTTC. This codes for CASSSGLAGSYNEQFF. The chain has TRBV18 and TRBJ2-1, with 11 bases aligning to TRBD2. CDR3 length equals 16 residues. Germline V gene data show CDR1 as KGHSH and CDR2 as LQKENI. V lost 6 bases to trimming and J lost 0 bases; unmatched junction nucleotides: 4.

The V call is TRBV7-3, the J call TRBJ2-3, with D perhaps matching TRBD1 (5 bases). Germline CDR1 reads SGHTA; CDR2 reads FQGTGA. The V and J ends lost 1 base and 3 bases respectively, with 14 bases between them. This CDR3 comprises 16 residues. In DNA, the CDR3 is TGTGCCAGCAGCTTAAAAGGTGGGGCGTCGACAGATACGCAGTATTTT. This codes for CASSLKGGASTDTQYF.

The rearrangement links TRBV30 to TRBJ1-2; D is uncertain. CDR3 size: 12 residues. The germline V gene has CDR1 GTSNPN and CDR2 SVGIG (reference sequence). Trimming took off 0 bases at V and 7 bases at J, with 9 bases between the two ends. CDR3 sequence (DNA): TGTGCCTGGAGTGTAGGGTTAGGTGGCTACACCTTC. It is translated as CAWSVGLGGYTF. Filled out from reference TRBV30 and TRBJ1-2, the complete variable domain reads SQTIHQWPATLVQPVGSPLSLECTVEGTSNPNLYWYRQAAGRGLQLLFYSVGIGQISSEVPQNLSASRPQDRQFILSSKKLLLSDSGFYLCAWSVGLGGYTFGSGTRLTVV.

This chain links TRBV4-1 with TRBJ1-4, with TRBD1 matching over 9 bases. This CDR3 has 17 amino acids. The V gene end was trimmed by 1 base and the J gene end by 0 bases; junction bases not matched to a gene: 3. The germline CDR1 and CDR2 sequences are MGHRA and YSYEKL. CDR3 bases: TGCGCCAGCAGCCAAGGACAGGGGGATACAACTAATGAAAAACTGTTTTTT. Translating it yields CASSQGQGDTTNEKLFF.

The chain carries TRBV11-1 and TRBJ1-1; D remains ambiguous. The CDR3 consists of 14 residues. From germline, CDR1 is SGHAT and CDR2 FQDESV (reference sequence). The germline V and J ends were trimmed by 8 bases and 1 base, with 14 bases remaining between them. The CDR3 DNA reads as TGTGCCAGCCGGTCATACTCAGGGAACACTGAAGCTTTCTTT. It is translated as CASRSYSGNTEAFF. The entire variable domain, with the rest obtained from reference TRBV11-1 and TRBJ1-1, is as follows: EAEVAQSPRYKITEKSQAVAFWCDPISGHATLYWYRQILGQGPELLVQFQDESVVDDSQLPKDRFSAERLKGVDSTLKIQPAELGDSAMYLCASRSYSGNTEAFFGQGTRLTVV.

The chain is built from TRBV30 and TRBJ1-5; 7 nucleotides match TRBD1. The germline V gene has CDR1 GTSNPN and CDR2 SVGIG (reference sequence). This CDR3 has 12 amino acids. V was pared by 3 bases and J by 7 bases, with 3 bases of the junction left unmatched. The CDR3 region has the DNA TGTGCCTGGAGCAACAGGGGCCAGCCCCAGCATTTT. Translated, it gives CAWSNRGQPQHF.